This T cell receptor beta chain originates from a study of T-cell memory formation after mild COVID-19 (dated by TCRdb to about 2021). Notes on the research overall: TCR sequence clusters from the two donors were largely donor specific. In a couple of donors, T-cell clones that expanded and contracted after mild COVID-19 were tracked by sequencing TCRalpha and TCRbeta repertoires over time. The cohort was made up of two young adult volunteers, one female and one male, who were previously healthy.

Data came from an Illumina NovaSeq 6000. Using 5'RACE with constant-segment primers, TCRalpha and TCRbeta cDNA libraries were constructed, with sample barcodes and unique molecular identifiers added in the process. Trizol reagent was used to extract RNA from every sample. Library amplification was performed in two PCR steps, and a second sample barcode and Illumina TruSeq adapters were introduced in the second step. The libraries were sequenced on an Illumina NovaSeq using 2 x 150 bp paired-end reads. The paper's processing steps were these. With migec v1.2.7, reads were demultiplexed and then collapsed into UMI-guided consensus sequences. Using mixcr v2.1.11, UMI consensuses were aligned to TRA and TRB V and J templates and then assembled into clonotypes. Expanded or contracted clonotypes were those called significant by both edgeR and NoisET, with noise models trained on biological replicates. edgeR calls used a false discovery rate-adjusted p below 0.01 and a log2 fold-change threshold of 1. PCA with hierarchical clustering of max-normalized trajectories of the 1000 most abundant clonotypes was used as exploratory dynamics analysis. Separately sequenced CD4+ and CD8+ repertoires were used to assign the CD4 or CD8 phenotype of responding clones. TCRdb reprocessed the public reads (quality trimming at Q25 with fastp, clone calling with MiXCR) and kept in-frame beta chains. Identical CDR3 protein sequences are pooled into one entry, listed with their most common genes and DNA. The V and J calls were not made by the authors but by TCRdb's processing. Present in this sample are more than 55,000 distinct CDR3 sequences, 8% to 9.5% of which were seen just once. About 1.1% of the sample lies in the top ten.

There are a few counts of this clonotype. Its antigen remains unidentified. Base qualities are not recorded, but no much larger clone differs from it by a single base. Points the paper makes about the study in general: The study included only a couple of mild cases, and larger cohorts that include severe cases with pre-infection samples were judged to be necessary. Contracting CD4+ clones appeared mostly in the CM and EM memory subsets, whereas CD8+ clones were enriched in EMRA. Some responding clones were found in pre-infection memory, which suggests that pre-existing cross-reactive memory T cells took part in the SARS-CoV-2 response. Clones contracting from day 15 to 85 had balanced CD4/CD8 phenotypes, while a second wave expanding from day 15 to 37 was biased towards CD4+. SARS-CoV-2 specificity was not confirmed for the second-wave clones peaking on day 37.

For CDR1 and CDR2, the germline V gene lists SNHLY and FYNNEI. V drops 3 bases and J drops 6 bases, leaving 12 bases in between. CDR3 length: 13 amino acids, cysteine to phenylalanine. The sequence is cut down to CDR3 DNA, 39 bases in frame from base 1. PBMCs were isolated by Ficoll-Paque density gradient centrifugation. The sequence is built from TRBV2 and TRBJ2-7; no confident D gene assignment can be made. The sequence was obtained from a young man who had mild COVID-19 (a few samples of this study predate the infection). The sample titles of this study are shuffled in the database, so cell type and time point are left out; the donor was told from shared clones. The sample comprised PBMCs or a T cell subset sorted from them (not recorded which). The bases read TGTGCCAGCAGTGATCGACTCCCCCCCGAGCAGTACTTC. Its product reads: CASSDRLPPEQYF.